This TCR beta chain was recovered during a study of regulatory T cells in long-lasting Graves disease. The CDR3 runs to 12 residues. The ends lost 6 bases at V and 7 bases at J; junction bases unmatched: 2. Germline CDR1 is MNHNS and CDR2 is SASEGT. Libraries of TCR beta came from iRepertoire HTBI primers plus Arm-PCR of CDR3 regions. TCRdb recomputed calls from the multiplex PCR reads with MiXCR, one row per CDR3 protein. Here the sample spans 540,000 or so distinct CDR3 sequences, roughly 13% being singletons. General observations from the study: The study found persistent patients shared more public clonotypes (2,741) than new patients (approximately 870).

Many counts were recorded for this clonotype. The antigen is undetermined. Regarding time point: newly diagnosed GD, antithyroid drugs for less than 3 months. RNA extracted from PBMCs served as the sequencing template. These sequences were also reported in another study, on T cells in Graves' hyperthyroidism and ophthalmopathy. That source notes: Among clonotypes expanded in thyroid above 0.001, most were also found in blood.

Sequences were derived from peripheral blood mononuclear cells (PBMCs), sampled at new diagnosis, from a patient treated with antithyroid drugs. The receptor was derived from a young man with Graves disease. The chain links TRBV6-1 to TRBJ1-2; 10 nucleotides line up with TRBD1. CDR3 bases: TGTGCCAGCAGGGACAGGGGGTCTGGCTACACCTTC. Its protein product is CASRDRGSGYTF.